This T cell receptor beta chain was observed in a study of CD8 T cells in Susac syndrome (dated by TCRdb to about 2019). As for the study more broadly: The study used repertoire sequencing to test whether antigen drove CD8+ T cell activation and differentiation in Susac syndrome. Study-wide findings and limitations: The TCR sequencing and HLA analysis was acknowledged to have included a relatively small number of individuals.

High-throughput TCR beta sequencing profiled peripheral blood CD8+ and CD4+ T cells from healthy donors, Susac syndrome patients and multiple sclerosis patients. Healthy donors were included as age- and sex-matched controls. Bulk CD8+ and CD4+ T cells were purified by magnetic negative isolation, whereas CD8+ TEMRA cells were enriched by FACS. Blood was drawn into EDTA tubes, processed within 24 hours, and PBMCs were isolated by density gradient centrifugation. PBMCs intended for TCR sequencing were frozen in liquid nitrogen and were later thawed in a 37 degrees C water bath. Purity of sorted or isolated CD4+, CD8+ and CD8+ TEMRA cells was at least 90%. RNA was extracted with the RNeasy kit and about 0.45 to 1 ug was reverse transcribed using random hexamers. The immunoSEQ multiplex PCR assay, which covers 54 Vbeta and 13 Jbeta segments, was used to amplify TCR beta CDR3 regions. To correct PCR amplification bias, a synthetic template baseline was used for both primer optimization and computational correction. The authors' analysis ran thus. Reads were annotated to V, D and J genes according to IMGT and were analyzed with immunoSEQ Analyzer, with only productive sequences retained. Clonality was computed as one minus Shannon entropy normalized by log2 of the number of productive unique sequences. For each patient and control, public and private clones were evaluated within the 100 most prevalent clones. A clone was defined as Susac-specific if it was absent from the healthy and MS cohorts, from roughly 1,000 published viral clones and from other ImmuneACCESS disease sequences. In TCRdb, the public reads were trimmed at Q25 with fastp and aligned with MiXCR, with productive beta chains retained. Rows with a matching CDR3 protein are joined into one entry that keeps the most common DNA and genes. The V and J calls and clone size come from TCRdb's table, not from the authors' own analysis. For this sample there are about 200,000 distinct CDR3 sequences; approximately 94% appear just once. Of the sample, 0.1% falls within the top ten clones.

Including the terminal cysteine and phenylalanine, the CDR3 comprises 12 residues. The CDR3 DNA has 36 bases and is translated from base 1. Between the V and J ends, shortened by 2 bases and 5 bases respectively, the junction contains 5 bases. Sequences LNHDA (CDR1) and SQIVND (CDR2) are obtained from the germline V gene (reference sequence). Remarks on this clonotype: Its antigen target is currently unknown. No quality values exist for individual bases; no much larger clone is one base distant.

Sequenced sample: CD4+ T cells from PBMCs. The receptor chain draws on TRBV19 and TRBJ2-3; a confident D gene designation cannot be given. The TCR sequence derives from a human donor in good health. Here the CDR3 is given as CASSIQGDTQYF. The DNA reads TGTGCCAGTAGTATACAAGGAGATACGCAGTATTTT. Full variable domain (CDR3 extended with the reference TRBV19 and TRBJ2-3 proteins): DGGITQSPKYLFRKEGQNVTLSCEQNLNHDAMYWYRQDPGQGLRLIYYSQIVNDFQKGDIAEGYSVSREKKESFPLTVTSAQKNPTAFYLCASSIQGDTQYFGPGTRLTVL.